This entry lists 9 T cell receptor beta chains sequenced from one sample in a study of blood T cells in healthy people across ages. Combining a sample-barcoded 5' primer with a J-beta primer mix, a second PCR ran for roughly 7 to 12 cycles. TCRdb reprocessed the 5' RACE reads via MiXCR and lists one record per CDR3 protein. This sample has over 700,000 distinct CDR3 sequences, with about 55% found just once. The sample taken for sequencing was blood. These receptors came from an older man in good health.

V is TRBV6-6 and J is TRBJ2-4; no reliable D call. The DNA end is a closer match to TRBJ2-7, so the J assignment may be wrong. Germline CDR1 MNHNY, CDR2 SVGAGI (reference sequence). The CDR3 totals 13 residues. The CDR3: CASSYSRSYEQYF. The CDR3 bases are TGTGCCAGCAGTTATTCTAGGTCCTACGAGCAGTACTTC.

V is TRBV9 and J is TRBJ2-3; 7 nucleotides match TRBD2. The CDR3 loop spans 17 amino acids. Per germline, CDR1 SGDLS and CDR2 YYNGEE. The junction had 28 bases not matched to a gene; V was cut back by 7 bases and J by 14 bases. The CDR3 DNA sequence: TGTGCCAGCCCCGGAGGGAGGGGTGGGCCGAACCGCAGATACGCGTATTTT. As protein: CASPGGRGGPNRRYAYF.

Only a few counts were recorded for this clonotype. V gene TRBV7-9 combines with J gene TRBJ2-7, with 15 positions matching TRBD2. This CDR3 comprises 17 residues. V lost 5 bases to trimming and J lost 4 bases; unmatched junction nucleotides: 9. Germline V lookup: CDR1 SEHNR, CDR2 FQNEAQ (reference sequence). CDR3: CASSPLRTSGRGYEQYF. The CDR3 nucleotides are TGTGCCAGCAGCCCCTTGCGGACTAGCGGGAGGGGGTACGAGCAGTACTTC.

In DNA, the CDR3 is TGTGCCAGCAGCCAAGATCCGGGCTATGGCTACACCTTC. Translated: CASSQDPGYGYTF. V gene TRBV14 combines with J gene TRBJ1-2; D is ambiguous. Trimming stripped 0 bases from V and 4 bases from J, with 6 bases between. The germline CDR1 and CDR2 sequences are SGHDN and FVKESK. This CDR3 is 13 amino acids long.

This clonotype was recorded only once. The chain carries TRBV12-3 or TRBV12-4 and TRBJ2-1; 12 positions agree with TRBD2. CDR3 length: 16 residues. J lost 7 bases, V lost 0 bases, and 4 bases had no gene match. CDR3 bases: TGTGCCAGCAGTTTAGCGACTAGCGGGAGAAGGAATGAGCAGTTCTTC. Amino acid sequence: CASSLATSGRRNEQFF.

This clonotype was counted a few times. The J gene is TRBJ2-5, the V gene TRBV20-1; D possibly corresponds to TRBD1 (6 bases). The V gene's germline CDR1 is DFQATT and CDR2 SNEGSKA (reference sequence). This CDR3 contains 16 residues. Trimming left V 5 bases short and J 1 base short, with 20 bases between. The CDR3 DNA is TGCAGTGCTGACCGAGCCTTCGGACAGTGCCAAGAGACCCAGTACTTC. The encoded protein is CSADRAFGQCQETQYF.

This clonotype was seen more than once but under ten times. This chain uses TRBV7-9 with TRBJ1-2, with TRBD1 matching 7 bases. The CDR3 has 14 residues. The germline CDR1 and CDR2 sequences are SEHNR and FQNEAQ (reference sequence). Losses at the gene ends were 5 bases for V and 10 bases for J; bases not matched to a gene: 13. CDR3 protein: CASSAPRDSYLYTF. The CDR3 DNA is TGTGCCAGCAGCGCCCCCCGGGACAGCTATCTCTACACCTTC.

The chain is built from TRBV5-1 and TRBJ1-1; 8 positions match TRBD1. V lost 0 bases, J lost 1 base, and 5 bases stayed unmatched. Germline V gene sequence: CDR1 SGHRS, CDR2 YFSETQ. This CDR3 is built from 16 residues. The CDR3 nucleotides are TGCGCCAGCAGCTTGGGTGGGACAGGCTGGAACACTGAAGCTTTCTTT. It specifies CASSLGGTGWNTEAFF.

This clonotype occurred once. The genes are TRBV6-4 and TRBJ1-4; possible D gene TRBD1, 6 bases. The germline gives CDR1 MRHNA, CDR2 SNTAGT. This CDR3 region has 16 residues. Trimming stripped 2 bases from V and 8 bases from J, with 18 bases between. The CDR3 here is CASSDPRGLEEEKLFF. The CDR3 DNA is TGTGCCAGCAGTGACCCGCGGGGGCTCGAAGAGGAAAAACTGTTTTTT.